Listed here are 8 T cell receptor beta chains from one sample, sequenced in a study of Ad26.COV2.S vaccination and SARS-CoV-2 variants. Here immunoSEQ multiplex PCR was the method, and the copy in TCRdb shows in-frame clones only, minus some. This table has over 300,000 clones, 83% appearing once. Regarding treatment: roughly 20 received Ad26.COV2.S at low or high dose, single or two shots; about 5 received placebo; per-sample allocation not given. Specimens were obtained on day 63 following the first vaccine or placebo injection. This material consisted of peripheral blood, taken in a trial of Ad26.COV2.S vaccine versus placebo. These receptors originate from a person between 18 and 65 years old who received the Ad26.COV2.S COVID-19 vaccine or a placebo.

This chain joins TRBV18 and TRBJ2-3; D is ambiguous. Trimming left V 4 bases short and J 0 bases short, with 5 bases between. The length of the CDR3 is 13 residues. Per the germline V gene, CDR1 is KGHSH and CDR2 is LQKENI. The CDR3 nucleotides are TGTGCCAGCTCACGTGGGAGCACAGATACGCAGTATTTT. Its translation: CASSRGSTDTQYF. Using reference TRBV18 and TRBJ2-3 for the parts outside the CDR3, the full variable domain is NAGVMQNPRHLVRRRGQEARLRCSPMKGHSHVYWYRQLPEEGLKFMVYLQKENIIDESGMPKERFSAEFPKEGPSILRIQQVVRGDSAAYFCASSRGSTDTQYFGPGTRLTVL.

This chain links TRBV6-6 with TRBJ1-5; 8 bases match TRBD1. This CDR3 is built from 13 residues. V was pared by 6 bases and J by 5 bases, with 3 bases of the junction left unmatched. CDR1 and CDR2 from the germline V gene are MNHNY and SVGAGI (reference sequence). The chain's CDR3 is CASRTGDYQPQHF. Written as DNA, the CDR3 is TGTGCCAGCAGGACAGGGGACTATCAGCCCCAGCATTTT.

DNA for the CDR3: TGTGCCAGCAGTTTAAACGAAGCGGGACCTCGATTGAACACCGGGGAGCTGTTTTTT. Protein sequence: CASSLNEAGPRLNTGELFF. The V call is TRBV27, the J call TRBJ2-2; 7 bases are a match to TRBD2. V shed 2 bases and J 1 base; nucleotides not matched to a gene: 13. The V gene's germline CDR1 is MNHEY and CDR2 SMNVEV (reference sequence). The CDR3 is 19 residues long.

CDR3 bases: TGTGCCAGCAGCCCGGGGGTAGCGGGCGGGGGCAATGAGCAGTTCTTC. Amino acids: CASSPGVAGGGNEQFF. The V and J genes are TRBV5-4 and TRBJ2-1, with TRBD2 matching 7 bases. The CDR3 is made up of 16 amino acids. J gave up 6 bases and V 4 bases, and 13 bases lay outside the gene matches. Germline V gene data show CDR1 as SGHNT and CDR2 as YYREEE (reference sequence).

V is TRBV29-1 and J is TRBJ2-7, with 12 positions matching TRBD1. Trimming took 6 bases from V and 3 from J; bases not matched to a gene: 9. There are 15 residues in the CDR3. CDR1 and CDR2 (germline): SQVTM, ANQGSEA. The DNA of the CDR3 is TGCAGCGTATTTTCGGGGACAGGGGGCATCTACGAGCAGTACTTC. It is translated as CSVFSGTGGIYEQYF.

This CDR3 reads CASSPWTGWDTEAFF. For the CDR3, the DNA is TGTGCCAGCAGCCCTTGGACCGGTTGGGACACTGAAGCTTTCTTT. V is TRBV11-1 and J is TRBJ1-1; D is unresolved. V lost 5 bases and J 3 bases, leaving 16 bases between the germline ends. The CDR3 contains 15 residues. Per germline, CDR1 SGHAT and CDR2 FQDESV (reference sequence).

This chain joins TRBV6-6 and TRBJ2-7, with D uncertain. The CDR3 has 12 amino acids. Per germline, CDR1 MNHNY and CDR2 SVGAGI (reference sequence). Trimming removed 0 bases at V and 5 bases at J, with 5 bases between. The CDR3 DNA reads as TGTGCCAGCAGTTACTCCCCAGACGAGCAGTACTTC. This sequence encodes CASSYSPDEQYF.

V gene TRBV5-4 combines with J gene TRBJ1-3, with 7 bases lining up with TRBD1. The CDR3 has 13 amino acids. V lost 7 bases to trimming and J lost 8 bases; unmatched junction nucleotides: 9. Germline V gene lookup returns CDR1 SGHNT and CDR2 YYREEE (reference sequence). Written as DNA, the CDR3 is TGTGCCAGCGAGACGGAGGGGACAGACACCATATATTTT. This codes for CASETEGTDTIYF.